These 8 T cell receptor beta chains came from one sample sequenced in a study of blood T cells in healthy people across ages. Next came a second PCR, run for 7 to 11 cycles, which used a sample-barcoded 5' primer along with a J-beta primer mix. TCRdb itself ran the 5' RACE reads through MiXCR, one entry per CDR3 protein. The repertoire holds hundreds of thousands of distinct CDR3 sequences, with around 26% as singletons. Sequenced input: blood. The receptors originated from a woman older than 75 in good health.

This clonotype was seen a few times. The V call is TRBV4-3, the J call TRBJ2-2; 9 bases agree with TRBD2. The V segment lost 2 bases and the J segment 2 bases; nucleotides outside the gene matches: 3. Per germline, CDR1 LGHNA and CDR2 YSLEER. This CDR3 is built from 16 residues. In DNA, the CDR3 is TGCGCCAGCAGCCAAAGAGCGGGGGGTAACACCGGGGAGCTGTTTTTT. Translating it yields CASSQRAGGNTGELFF.

The genes are TRBV11-3 and TRBJ2-1; TRBD2 matches 11 bases. The J segment lost 6 bases and the V segment lost 4 bases, leaving 5 bases of the junction unmatched. This CDR3 region has 15 residues. Germline V gives CDR1 SGHNT, CDR2 YENEEA. The CDR3 is CASSSSGGFSNEQFF. The CDR3 DNA sequence: TGTGCCAGCAGCTCTAGCGGGGGGTTTTCCAATGAGCAGTTCTTC. Filled out from reference TRBV11-3 and TRBJ2-1, the complete variable domain reads EAGVVQSPRYKIIEKKQPVAFWCNPISGHNTLYWYLQNLGQGPELLIRYENEEAVDDSQLPKDRFSAERLKGVDSTLKIQPAELGDSAVYLCASSSSGGFSNEQFFGPGTRLTVL.

This clonotype appeared many times. This rearrangement joins TRBV24-1 to TRBJ2-1; possibly TRBD2 for D (6 bases). Trimming removed 2 bases at V and 1 base at J, with 14 bases between. The CDR3 has 17 amino acids. CDR1 and CDR2 from the germline V gene are KGHDR and SFDVKD. CDR3 region: CATSDSVGGKSYNEQFF. The CDR3 nucleotides are TGTGCCACCAGTGATTCGGTGGGCGGGAAGTCCTACAATGAGCAGTTCTTC.

This chain links TRBV9 with TRBJ2-7; TRBD2 might be the D (7 bases). V was trimmed by 3 bases and J by 2 bases, leaving 15 bases between them. Germline assignment: CDR1 SGDLS and CDR2 YYNGEE. The CDR3 runs to 15 residues. For the CDR3, the DNA is TGTGCCAGCAGCGAGGGGGGGAGCAGGGCCTACGAGCAGTACTTC. It encodes CASSEGGSRAYEQYF.

The chain joins TRBV14 to TRBJ2-1, with 8 bases that match TRBD1. Unmatched junction bases numbered 7, after V lost 3 bases and J lost 3 bases. This CDR3 has 16 residues. The V gene's germline CDR1 is SGHDN and CDR2 FVKESK. CDR3 residues: CASSQRDRGVYNEQFF. DNA of the CDR3: TGTGCCAGCAGCCAGCGAGACAGGGGAGTCTACAATGAGCAGTTCTTC.

The chain links TRBV7-2 to TRBJ1-1; D is uncertain. The CDR3 is made up of 14 amino acids. The V and J ends lost 0 bases and 2 bases respectively, with 7 bases between them. Germline V CDR1 and CDR2: SGHTA, FQGNSA. The CDR3 is CASSLAPANTEAFF. CDR3 in DNA: TGTGCCAGCAGCTTAGCTCCAGCCAACACTGAAGCTTTCTTT.

This clonotype has a handful of counts. The CDR3 DNA reads TGTGCCAGCAGTTTGGGCGGCCTAAAAAACATTCAGTACTTC. It yields the protein CASSLGGLKNIQYF. The V gene is TRBV27, the J gene TRBJ2-4, with D uncertain. Germline V gene data show CDR1 as MNHEY and CDR2 as SMNVEV (reference sequence). The CDR3 extends over 14 amino acids. The ends were cut back, 3 bases at V and 4 bases at J, with 10 bases in the middle.

A word on this clonotype: Germline and junction disagree at one end, which may indicate a read error. The chain recombines TRBV19 with TRBJ2-1; the D gene is possibly TRBD1 (5 bases). The CDR3 is made up of 13 amino acids. Germline CDR1 reads LNHDA; CDR2 reads SQIVND (reference sequence). The DNA for the CDR3 is TGTGTCAGTAGTATTCAGGGTTGGAATGAGCAGTTCTTC. Translation gives CVSSIQGWNEQFF.